The 20 T cell receptor beta chains listed next were all sequenced from one sample in a study of beta chain features in type 1 diabetes. Expressed TCRB transcripts were sequenced because the entire RNA isolate underwent reverse transcription. Some clones are missing from TCRdb's copy, which holds only in-frame ones; the method was immunoSEQ multiplex PCR. The profile shows about 320,000 clones, 14% of them singletons. Sequencing input: central memory CD4+ T cells from blood. The receptors stem from a man aged 30-40 years in good health.

At least ten counts were recorded for this clone. The CDR3 DNA follows: TGCAGCGCATCTCGGACGAACACTGAAGCTTTCTTT. Protein: CSASRTNTEAFF. The V gene is TRBV29-1, the J gene TRBJ1-1; D remains unclear. This CDR3 contains 12 residues. Between the trimmed V and J ends, which lost 7 bases and 1 base, there was a span of 10 bases. Germline V gene lookup returns CDR1 SQVTM and CDR2 ANQGSEA.

This clone was counted between two and nine times. The V and J genes are TRBV10-3 and TRBJ1-3; D ambiguous. There are 13 residues in the CDR3. The V end lost 8 bases, the J end lost 0 bases, and 8 bases lay between the germline ends. Germline V lookup: CDR1 ENHRY, CDR2 SYGVKD. The CDR3 region is CAIRRDSGNTIYF. CDR3 nucleotide sequence: TGTGCCATCCGACGGGACTCTGGAAACACCATATATTTT.

This clone occurred a few times. The J gene is TRBJ2-2, the V gene TRBV5-5, with D possibly matching TRBD2 (6 bases). The CDR3 loop spans 15 amino acids. Germline assignment: CDR1 SGHKS and CDR2 YYEKEE (reference sequence). V lost 0 bases to trimming and J lost 2 bases, with 8 bases between them. DNA for the CDR3: TGTGCCAGCAGCTTGGGGCGGGGTAACACCGGGGAGCTGTTTTTT. Translated: CASSLGRGNTGELFF.

This clone was seen a few times. This chain uses TRBV6-1 with TRBJ2-3; D is undetermined. Germline loops: CDR1 MNHNS, CDR2 SASEGT. This CDR3 is 12 amino acids long. Trimming took off 10 bases at V and 6 bases at J, with 14 bases between the two ends. CDR3 in amino acids: CATLLALDTQYF. CDR3 DNA: TGTGCCACGCTACTGGCGTTGGATACGCAGTATTTT.

The genes are TRBV2 and TRBJ2-3, with D hard to call. The CDR3 consists of 11 residues. Per the germline V gene, CDR1 is SNHLY and CDR2 is FYNNEI. V shed 3 bases and J shed 6 bases, with 4 bases lying between them. CDR3 coding DNA: TGTGCCAGCAGTGATCTGGATACGCAGTATTTT. Translating it yields CASSDLDTQYF.

The V gene is TRBV7-9, the J gene TRBJ2-5; tentatively, D is TRBD2 (5 bases). Germline V gene sequence: CDR1 SEHNR, CDR2 FQNEAQ (reference sequence). The CDR3 runs 14 residues. V lost 1 base and J lost 4, with 10 bases in between. The CDR3 here is CASSLDASRETQYF. In nucleotides, the CDR3 is TGTGCCAGCAGCTTAGATGCTAGCCGAGAGACCCAGTACTTC.

This clone was recorded a few times. The V call is TRBV27, the J call TRBJ2-1, with 12 bases fitting TRBD2. Germline lookup yields CDR1 MNHEY and CDR2 SMNVEV (reference sequence). CDR3 length: 15 residues. With 6 bases clipped from V and 0 bases from J, the junction kept 0 bases outside the gene matches. The CDR3 protein is CASRGLAGSYNEQFF. CDR3 DNA: TGTGCCAGCAGGGGACTAGCGGGCTCCTACAATGAGCAGTTCTTC.

The chain recombines TRBV4-2 with TRBJ2-1; TRBD2 agrees at 8 bases. The junction had 5 bases not matched to a gene; V was cut back by 0 bases and J by 7 bases. Germline V gene sequence: CDR1 LGHNA, CDR2 YNFKEQ. This CDR3 region has 15 residues. CDR3 sequence: CASSQDRTGGNEQFF. Here the CDR3 DNA reads TGTGCCAGCAGCCAAGACAGGACGGGGGGGAATGAGCAGTTCTTC.

This clone turned up a few times. This chain uses TRBV7-2 with TRBJ2-4; the D is unclear. V shed 5 bases and J shed 6 bases, with 11 bases lying between them. The V gene's germline CDR1 is SGHTA and CDR2 FQGNSA. The CDR3 loop spans 13 amino acids. The CDR3 is CASSENTPNIQYF. CDR3 nucleotide sequence: TGTGCCAGCAGCGAAAACACACCAAACATTCAGTACTTC.

The chain carries TRBV10-3 and TRBJ2-3; 12 bases are shared with TRBD2. Losses at the gene ends were 3 bases for V and 7 bases for J; bases not matched to a gene: 2. CDR3 size: 14 residues. CDR1 ENHRY and CDR2 SYGVKD come from the germline V gene. The DNA of the CDR3 is TGTGCCATCAGTGATACTAGCGGGAGGAATACGCAGTATTTT. This codes for CAISDTSGRNTQYF.

The V and J genes are TRBV5-1 and TRBJ2-3, with a possible D match to TRBD1 (6 bases). The CDR3 is 14 amino acids. Germline assignment: CDR1 SGHRS and CDR2 YFSETQ. V dropped 0 bases and J dropped 11 bases, with 16 bases sitting between them. The DNA of the CDR3 is TGCGCCAGCAGCTTGGGTGGTCAAACAGGGTTGCAGTATTTT. Amino acid sequence: CASSLGGQTGLQYF.

This clone was observed a few times. This sequence joins TRBV7-8 and TRBJ2-2, with D perhaps matching TRBD1 (6 bases). The length of the CDR3 is 16 residues. V was pared by 1 base and J by 2 bases, with 11 bases between. Germline V CDR1 and CDR2: SGHVS, FQNEAQ. In DNA form, the CDR3 reads TGTGCCAGCAGCTTAGGCAAAGGGGGAAACACCGGGGAGCTGTTTTTT. Amino acids: CASSLGKGGNTGELFF. The whole variable domain, filled in from reference TRBV7-8 and TRBJ2-2, reads GAGVSQSPRYKVAKRGQDVALRCDPISGHVSLFWYQQALGQGPEFLTYFQNEAQLDKSGLPSDRFFAERPEGSVSTLKIQRTQQEDSAVYLCASSLGKGGNTGELFFGEGSRLTVL.

The chain is built from TRBV6-1 and TRBJ2-7; 7 bases fit TRBD2. Germline V gene data show CDR1 as MNHNS and CDR2 as SASEGT. The CDR3 has 15 amino acids. V gave up 8 bases and J gave up 0 bases; unmatched junction bases: 10. The DNA of the CDR3 is TGTGCCAGCGAGGGAGGACTAGGGAGCTCCTACGAGCAGTACTTC. Protein sequence: CASEGGLGSSYEQYF.

This clone has only a few counts. V and J are TRBV7-2 and TRBJ2-5; D is ambiguous. Germline CDR1 SGHTA, CDR2 FQGNSA. V was trimmed by 2 bases and J by 7 bases, leaving 5 bases between them. The CDR3 runs to 11 residues. The CDR3 DNA follows: TGTGCCAGCAGCTTATCGGGGACCCAGTACTTC. Amino acid sequence: CASSLSGTQYF.

This clone came up a few times. The chain joins TRBV7-6 to TRBJ2-2, with TRBD2 identical over 11 bases. CDR1 and CDR2 from the germline V gene are SGHVS and FNYEAQ. This CDR3 is 17 amino acids long. The ends lost 5 bases at V and 1 base at J; junction bases unmatched: 6. In DNA, the CDR3 is TGTGCCAGCAGCCTTCTTAGCGGGAGGGGGAACACCGGGGAGCTGTTTTTT. This translates into CASSLLSGRGNTGELFF.

This clone was seen a handful of times. The rearrangement uses TRBV6-1 and TRBJ2-7; D is tentatively TRBD1 or TRBD2 (5 bases each). CDR3 length: 11 residues. Deletions cut 7 bases from V and 5 bases from J, with 9 bases between. Germline V lookup: CDR1 MNHNS, CDR2 SASEGT. The CDR3: CASTPGHEQYF. Written as DNA, the CDR3 is TGTGCCAGCACCCCGGGGCACGAGCAGTACTTC.

This clone was counted a few times. The gene calls are TRBV28 and TRBJ1-2; a weak D match, TRBD1 (5 bases). The CDR3 has 14 amino acids. Germline values: CDR1 MDHEN, CDR2 SYDVKM. Trimming stripped 4 bases from V and 4 bases from J, with 13 bases between. The CDR3 loop is CASSSLQATYGYTF. The CDR3, as DNA: TGTGCCAGCAGTTCTCTACAGGCGACCTATGGCTACACCTTC.

This clone was observed a few times. The chain combines TRBV11-3 with TRBJ2-3, with 14 nucleotides matching TRBD2. The trim removed 3 bases at V and 3 bases at J, leaving 8 bases unmatched. CDR1 and CDR2 (germline): SGHNT, YENEEA. This CDR3 is 18 amino acids long. The CDR3 DNA is TGTGCCAGCAGCTTCCGCGCCGGGACTAGCGGGAGTACAGATACGCAGTATTTT. This gives the protein CASSFRAGTSGSTDTQYF.

This clone has more than one count but fewer than ten. The V call is TRBV6-5, the J call TRBJ2-5; D might be TRBD2 (5 bases). The CDR3 totals 12 residues. CDR1 and CDR2 from the germline V gene are MNHEY and SVGAGI. V dropped 6 bases and J dropped 7 bases, with 12 bases sitting between them. CDR3 bases: TGTGCCAGCAGCCCCGGAGGTCGGACCCAGTACTTC. Protein sequence: CASSPGGRTQYF.

This clone was detected ten times or more. The chain joins TRBV18 to TRBJ1-2; perhaps TRBD1 as D (5 bases). The germline V gene has CDR1 KGHSH and CDR2 LQKENI. This CDR3 region has 12 residues. Trimming left V 1 base short and J 12 bases short, with 12 bases between. The DNA for the CDR3 is TGTGCCAGCTCACCACAAAGGACATTCAACACCTTC. Translated: CASSPQRTFNTF.